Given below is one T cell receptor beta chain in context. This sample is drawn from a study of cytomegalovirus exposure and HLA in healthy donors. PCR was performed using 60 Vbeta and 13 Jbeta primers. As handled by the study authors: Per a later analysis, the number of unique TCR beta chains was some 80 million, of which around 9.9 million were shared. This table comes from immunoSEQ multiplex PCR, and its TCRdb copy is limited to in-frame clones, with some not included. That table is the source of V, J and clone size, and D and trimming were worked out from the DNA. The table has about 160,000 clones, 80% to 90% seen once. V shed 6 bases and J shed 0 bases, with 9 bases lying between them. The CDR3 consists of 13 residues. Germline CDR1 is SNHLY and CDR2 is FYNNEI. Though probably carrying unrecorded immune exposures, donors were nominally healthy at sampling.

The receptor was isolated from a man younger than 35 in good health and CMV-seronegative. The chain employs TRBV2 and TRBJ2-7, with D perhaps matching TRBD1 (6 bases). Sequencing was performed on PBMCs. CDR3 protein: CASRLDSSYEQYF. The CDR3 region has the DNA TGTGCCAGCAGACTGGACAGCTCCTACGAGCAGTACTTC.